A selection of T cell receptor beta chains follows, all from one sample in a study of T cells of healthy individuals. TCRdb reprocessed the 5' RACE reads via MiXCR and lists one record per CDR3 protein. The sample lists fewer than 75,000 distinct CDR3 sequences; roughly 15% were seen once. Receptor source: a human donor in good health. Each CDR3 is given with its conserved first and last residue. Fields, in order: D gene, V gene, J gene, clone size, CDR3 DNA, CDR3 protein. D genes are given only for firm matches. The size entry is marked missing in some rows and otherwise reads once, few, many or a size class.

.	TRBV7-9	TRBJ2-4	.	TGTGCCAGCAGCTCCATCGACAGGAGAGTGGAGGGCATCTTC	CASSSIDRRVEGIF
.	TRBV19	TRBJ2-1	few	TGTGCCAGTAGTATTGGACATAGTCTAGGCAATGAGCAGTTCTTC	CASSIGHSLGNEQFF
.	TRBV6-6	TRBJ2-3	many	TGTGCCAGCAGTCCCCGGAAGGGTGTATATACGCAGTATTTT	CASSPRKGVYTQYF
TRBD2	TRBV15	TRBJ2-2	.	TGTGCCACCAGCATTTCAGGATATAGCGGGGGGGGAACGAACACCGGGGAGCTGTTTTTT	CATSISGYSGGGTNTGELFF
.	TRBV5-1	TRBJ1-2	.	TGCGCCAGCAGCTTGCAGGATGCTAACTATGGCTACACCTTC	CASSLQDANYGYTF
.	TRBV6-1	TRBJ1-3	.	TGTGCCAGCAGTGAGAGCCTGAGGAACACCATATATTTT	CASSESLRNTIYF
.	TRBV5-5	TRBJ2-4	.	TGTGCCAGCAGCTTGCAGGGAAACATTCAGTACTTC	CASSLQGNIQYF
.	TRBV4-3	TRBJ1-1	many	TGCGCCAGCAGCCAAGATGGAGGGGTCACTGAAGCTTTCTTT	CASSQDGGVTEAFF
.	TRBV4-1	TRBJ2-7	many	TGCGCCAGCAGCCAAGATCGGAACGGATACGAGCAGTACTTC	CASSQDRNGYEQYF
.	TRBV28	TRBJ2-7	many	TGTGCCAGCAGTTTTGAGGGGGGACCATCGTTCGGTCGCCCCTACGAGCAGTACTTC	CASSFEGGPSFGRPYEQYF
TRBD1	TRBV27	TRBJ2-2	many	TGTGCCAGCAGTCTGCACTGCGGACGGGACAGAATGATTAGGCCAAACACCGGGGAGCTGTTTTTT	CASSLHCGRDRMIRPNTGELFF
TRBD1	TRBV10-3	TRBJ2-3	few	TGTGCCATCAGTGAACAGGGGGGCACAGATACGCAGTATTTT	CAISEQGGTDTQYF
TRBD2	TRBV12-5	TRBJ2-7	.	TGTGCTAGTGGTTCCTTTCCCGGGGGGACGAGCTCCTACGAGCAGTACTTC	CASGSFPGGTSSYEQYF
.	TRBV28	TRBJ2-1	many	TGTGCCAGCAGTTTGGGGACTGGTGAGCAGTTCTTC	CASSLGTGEQFF
TRBD2	TRBV28	TRBJ2-1	many	TGTGCCAGCAGTTTGGGTGTGGGAGGGCCTCACTACAATGAGCAGTTCTTC	CASSLGVGGPHYNEQFF